This paragraph reports one T cell receptor beta chain. Its target is not known. This specimen comes from a study of CD8 T cells in Susac syndrome. General observations from the study: The study recognized that its TCR sequencing and HLA analysis covered a relatively small number of individuals.

V gave up 6 bases and J gave up 1 base, with 15 bases separating them. CDR3 length: 14 amino acids. Germline CDR1 DFQATT, CDR2 SNEGSKA (reference sequence). Random hexamers served to reverse transcribe about 0.5 to 1 ug RNA. One entry per CDR3 protein results from TCRdb running MiXCR on the immunoSEQ multiplex PCR reads. Found here are 150,000 or so distinct CDR3 sequences, approximately 95% of them singletons; the top ten hold roughly 0.14%. Material for sequencing was CD4+ T cells from PBMCs. This chain uses TRBV20-1 with TRBJ1-1; a weak D match, TRBD1 (5 bases). This clonotype was obtained from a human donor with Susac syndrome. The CDR3 DNA sequence: TGCAGTGCCCCCGCCGACGGGACGAACACTGAAGCTTTCTTT. Protein sequence: CSAPADGTNTEAFF.